The clone carrying this T cell receptor (beta chain) has at least ten counts. The antigen remains undetermined. The source of the sample is a study of breast tumors, draining lymph nodes, adjacent tissues. Notes on the study in general: The lymph node origin of tumor T cells was framed as consistent with a hypothesis, not demonstrated. Tumor repertoires ranked between lymph nodes and nontumor tissue in diversity, with V and J gene preferences.

TCRdb analysed the multiplex PCR reads with MiXCR anew, one entry per CDR3 protein. The sample contains about 200,000 distinct CDR3 sequences, about 32% of which appear only once. The lymph nodes were axillary draining lymph nodes from breast cancer patients. The receptor was derived from a female donor with breast cancer. Some clones in this sample may be carry-over from other donors' samples. The sample consisted of axillary lymph node tissue.

CDR3 loop: CASRPDRGPYNEQFF. In DNA form, the CDR3 reads TGTGCCAGCAGACCGGACAGGGGACCCTACAATGAGCAGTTCTTC. The genes are TRBV3-1 and TRBJ2-1; 9 nucleotides line up with TRBD1. CDR1 and CDR2 from the germline V gene are LGHDT and YNNKEL (reference sequence). The J segment lost 2 bases and the V segment lost 6 bases, leaving 5 bases of the junction unmatched. CDR3 size: 15 residues.